This TCR beta chain originates from a study of chemoradiotherapy in HPV16-positive cancers (dated by TCRdb to 2022 to 2024). With respect to the entire study: Functional T-cell assays on cells from two HPV16-positive patients defined candidate HPV-specific T-cell clones and common TCR motifs. The study asked whether T-cell immunity against the HPV oncoproteins E6 and E7 changes during chemoradiotherapy and whether it affects survival. The candidate HPV-specific TCRs and motifs were subsequently tracked in TCR repertoires obtained from about 79 patients with HPV-related cancers.

Repertoires were sampled repeatedly over the course of chemoradiotherapy so that clonal expansion in the tumor microenvironment could be followed. Results the study describes overall, beyond this receptor: The survival association was reported for HPV16-positive patients, and the functional definition of HPV-specific T cells was derived from only a couple of HPV16-positive patients. Improved recurrence-free survival in HPV16-positive patients was associated with expansion of HPV-responsive T cells during chemoradiotherapy. Expansion of candidate HPV-specific clones and E7-related TCR motifs was observed in the tumor microenvironment during treatment, whereas no such expansion was observed for non-HPV-specific T cells.

This clone was seen a few times. Its recognized antigen is unknown. Base quality data are lacking; no much larger clone is found one base away. The method was the immunoSEQ multiplex PCR assay. TCRdb retrieved this table from immuneACCESS and kept in-frame rearrangements only. Not all clones are present; in checked studies, unresolved V genes account for under half, and no reason is known for the remainder. Recorded for this sample are about 53,000 clones; around 90% of them occurred a single time. Roughly 3.5% of the sample belongs to the ten largest clones. The CDR3 runs 14 amino acids, cysteine and phenylalanine included. The sequence is cut down to CDR3 DNA, 42 bases in frame from base 1. CDR1 SNHLY and CDR2 FYNNEI were looked up in the germline V gene. From V the trimming removes 11 bases and from J it removes 0 bases, while the gene matches leave 9 bases of the junction unaccounted for.

The chain links TRBV2 with TRBJ1-1; 7 bases in the middle match TRBD1. The material was blood, obtained from a patient who underwent chemoradiotherapy. The origin of this receptor is a human donor with HPV-associated anogenital cancer. In nucleotides, the sequence is TGTGCCTCCAGGGGGTCAAGCTTGAACACTGAAGCTTTCTTT. The translation is CASRGSSLNTEAFF.